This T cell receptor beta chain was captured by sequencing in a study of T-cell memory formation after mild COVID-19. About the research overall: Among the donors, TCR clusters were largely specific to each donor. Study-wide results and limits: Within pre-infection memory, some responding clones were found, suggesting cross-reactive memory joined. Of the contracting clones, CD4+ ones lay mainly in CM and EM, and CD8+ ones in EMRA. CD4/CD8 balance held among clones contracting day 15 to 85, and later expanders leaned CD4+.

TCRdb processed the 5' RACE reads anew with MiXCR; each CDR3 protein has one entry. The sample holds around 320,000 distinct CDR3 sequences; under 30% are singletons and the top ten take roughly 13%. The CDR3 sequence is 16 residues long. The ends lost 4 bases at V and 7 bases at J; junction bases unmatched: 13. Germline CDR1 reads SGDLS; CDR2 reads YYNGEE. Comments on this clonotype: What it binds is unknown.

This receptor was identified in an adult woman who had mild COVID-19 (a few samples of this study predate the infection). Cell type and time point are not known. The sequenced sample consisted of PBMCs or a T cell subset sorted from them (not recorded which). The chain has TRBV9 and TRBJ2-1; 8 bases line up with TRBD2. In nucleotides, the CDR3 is TGTGCCAGCAGCACCCCTCTGGCGGGAGGCCAGAATGAGCAGTTCTTC. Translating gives CASSTPLAGGQNEQFF.